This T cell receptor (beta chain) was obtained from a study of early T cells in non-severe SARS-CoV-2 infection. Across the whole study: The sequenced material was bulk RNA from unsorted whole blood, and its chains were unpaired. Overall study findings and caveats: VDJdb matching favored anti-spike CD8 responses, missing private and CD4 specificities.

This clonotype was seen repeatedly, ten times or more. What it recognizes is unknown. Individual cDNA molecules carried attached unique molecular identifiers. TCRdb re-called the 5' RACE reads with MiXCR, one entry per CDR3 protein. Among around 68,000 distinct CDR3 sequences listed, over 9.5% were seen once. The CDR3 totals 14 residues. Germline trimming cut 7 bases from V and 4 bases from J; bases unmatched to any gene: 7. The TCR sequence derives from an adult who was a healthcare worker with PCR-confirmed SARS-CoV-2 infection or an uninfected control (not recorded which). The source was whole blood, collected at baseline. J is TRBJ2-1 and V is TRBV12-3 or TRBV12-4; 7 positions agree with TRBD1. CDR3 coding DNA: TGTGCCAGCAACCCGGGACAGAAATACAATGAGCAGTTCTTC. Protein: CASNPGQKYNEQFF.